The 18 T cell receptor beta chains in this list originate from one sample, sequenced in a study of blood T cell repertoires in COVID-19. Profiled with immunoSEQ multiplex PCR; TCRdb holds only in-frame clones, not every one. This table has a few hundred thousand clones, around 88% appearing once. The sequenced sample consisted of peripheral blood. These receptors were collected from a man aged 25 to 40 with active or convalescent COVID-19.

The chain combines TRBV20-1 with TRBJ2-3; weak D call: TRBD2 (6 bases). V was trimmed by 6 bases and J by 4 bases, leaving 8 bases between them. CDR1 DFQATT and CDR2 SNEGSKA come from the germline V gene (reference sequence). There are 11 residues in the CDR3. The CDR3 bases are TGCAGTGCCTCGGGGGCAGATACGCAGTATTTT. Translation gives CSASGADTQYF.

V is TRBV7-6 and J is TRBJ2-2, with D possibly being TRBD1 (6 bases). The V and J ends lost 1 base and 4 bases respectively, with 13 bases between them. CDR1 and CDR2 from the germline V gene are SGHVS and FNYEAQ. This CDR3 is built from 16 residues. The CDR3 spells CASSLVQGTSTGELFF. In nucleotides, the CDR3 is TGTGCCAGCAGCTTAGTGCAGGGGACGAGCACCGGGGAGCTGTTTTTT.

This chain links TRBV4-2 with TRBJ2-5, with 9 bases aligning to TRBD1. Trimming took 5 bases from V and 2 from J; bases not matched to a gene: 15. This CDR3 region has 18 residues. Germline CDR1 LGHNA, CDR2 YNFKEQ. The CDR3 spells CASSTRTGAYRTQETQYF. The CDR3 nucleotides read TGTGCCAGCAGCACGAGGACAGGGGCGTACCGAACTCAAGAGACCCAGTACTTC.

V and J are TRBV29-1 and TRBJ2-7, with 7 bases fitting TRBD1. CDR1 and CDR2 from the germline V gene are SQVTM and ANQGSEA. The V and J ends lost 1 base and 2 bases, in that order; junction bases with no gene match: 11. CDR3 length equals 16 residues. The CDR3 bases are TGCAGCGTTGAAGGCACGAGGGACAGCACCACCTACGAGCAGTACTTC. The encoded protein is CSVEGTRDSTTYEQYF.

The sample holds a few counts of this clone. The chain carries TRBV5-1 and TRBJ1-1; 9 bases are shared with TRBD1. With V trimmed by 5 bases and J by 1 base, 3 bases remained unmatched. The CDR3 spans 14 residues. CDR1 is SGHRS, CDR2 YFSETQ, per germline. CDR3 loop: CASRPGQGNTEAFF. In nucleotides, the CDR3 is TGCGCCAGCAGACCGGGACAGGGGAACACTGAAGCTTTCTTT. Supplemented by reference TRBV5-1 and TRBJ1-1, the full variable domain reads KAGVTQTPRYLIKTRGQQVTLSCSPISGHRSVSWYQQTPGQGLQFLFEYFSETQRNKGNFPGRFSGRQFSNSRSEMNVSTLELGDSALYLCASRPGQGNTEAFFGQGTRLTVV.

The CDR3 loop is CASSPDRGAYYGYTF. The CDR3 region has the DNA TGCGCCAGCTCACCTGATCGCGGGGCCTACTATGGCTACACCTTC. This chain links TRBV4-1 with TRBJ1-2; TRBD1 might be the D (5 bases). The CDR3 has 15 amino acids. The ends were cut back, 8 bases at V and 3 bases at J, with 19 bases in the middle. CDR1 and CDR2 (germline): MGHRA, YSYEKL.

This chain uses TRBV29-1 with TRBJ1-1; D is ambiguous. V gave up 4 bases and J gave up 1 base, with 4 bases separating them. This CDR3 comprises 11 residues. The germline V gene has CDR1 SQVTM and CDR2 ANQGSEA. The CDR3 here is CSVAKNTEAFF. CDR3 bases: TGCAGCGTTGCAAAGAACACTGAAGCTTTCTTT.

The chain uses TRBV6-5 and TRBJ1-5; maybe TRBD1 (6 bases). The V and J ends lost 2 bases and 9 bases respectively, with 11 bases between them. This CDR3 comprises 13 residues. Germline V gene sequence: CDR1 MNHEY, CDR2 SVGAGI. This chain's CDR3 is CASSYETGRPQHF. The CDR3 DNA follows: TGTGCCAGCAGTTACGAAACAGGGAGGCCCCAGCATTTT.

J is TRBJ2-7 and V is TRBV7-8; 11 nucleotides line up with TRBD2. This CDR3 is 14 amino acids long. After removal of 7 bases from V and 5 bases from J, the junction contained 7 bases not matched to a gene. CDR1 SGHVS and CDR2 FQNEAQ come from the germline V gene. As DNA, the CDR3 is TGTGCCAGCATCAGGCTAGCGGGGGGCCACGAGCAGTACTTC. Translated: CASIRLAGGHEQYF.

The chain joins TRBV9 to TRBJ2-3, with 14 nucleotides matching TRBD2. V lost 4 bases, J lost 6 bases, and 16 bases stayed unmatched. The CDR3 extends over 19 amino acids. CDR1 is SGDLS, CDR2 YYNGEE, per germline. The CDR3: CASSPRLPTSGGERDTQYF. In DNA form, the CDR3 reads TGTGCCAGCAGCCCGCGCCTCCCGACTAGCGGGGGGGAAAGGGATACGCAGTATTTT.

This clone has just one count. The V and J genes are TRBV14 and TRBJ1-2, with D unclear. Trimming removed 3 bases from V and 4 bases from J, with 12 bases in between. The CDR3 is 14 residues long. Per the germline V gene, CDR1 is SGHDN and CDR2 is FVKESK. CDR3 nucleotides: TGTGCCAGCAGCCATCTCGGGGAGATCTATGGCTACACCTTC. Translating gives CASSHLGEIYGYTF.

The genes are TRBV1 and TRBJ1-2. TRBV1 is termed a pseudogene. This CDR3 contains 11 residues. CDR3 sequence reads: CTSRESYGYTF. Here the CDR3 DNA reads TGCACCAGCAGGGAGAGCTATGGCTACACCTTC.

V is TRBV29-1 and J is TRBJ1-1, with no clear D. The CDR3 has 11 amino acids. Trimming took off 4 bases at V and 5 bases at J, with 8 bases between the two ends. The germline V gene has CDR1 SQVTM and CDR2 ANQGSEA. The CDR3 nucleotides are TGCAGCGTTGGTAGTGGTACTGAAGCTTTCTTT. This codes for CSVGSGTEAFF.

A few counts support this clone. This chain uses TRBV25-1 with TRBJ1-6; 7 nucleotides line up with TRBD1. CDR1 is MGHDK and CDR2 is SYGVNS in the germline V gene. This CDR3 contains 18 residues. The V and J ends lost 4 bases and 2 bases, in that order; junction bases with no gene match: 11. The CDR3 region has the DNA TGTGCCAGCAGTGGTGACAGGGACCCAGCGACCTATAATTCACCCCTCCACTTT. Its protein product is CASSGDRDPATYNSPLHF.

DNA of the CDR3: TGTGCCAGCTCAGCAGGGAGCACAGATACGCAGTATTTT. It is translated as CASSAGSTDTQYF. The chain carries TRBV18 and TRBJ2-3; D might be TRBD1 (5 bases). The CDR3 is 13 residues long. From germline, CDR1 is KGHSH and CDR2 LQKENI. Trimming took 5 bases from V and 0 from J, leaving 6 bases between them.

The V gene is TRBV9, the J gene TRBJ2-5; TRBD2 matches 12 bases. The germline gives CDR1 SGDLS, CDR2 YYNGEE. The CDR3 covers 17 residues. V lost 2 bases, J lost 2 bases, and 7 bases stayed unmatched. CDR3: CASSVGGLAGKQETQYF. For the CDR3, the DNA is TGTGCCAGCAGCGTCGGGGGACTAGCGGGCAAACAAGAGACCCAGTACTTC.

The chain has TRBV5-5 and TRBJ1-5; 7 bases are shared with TRBD1. This CDR3 spans 14 amino acids. Trimming took 1 base from V and 5 from J; bases not matched to a gene: 3. Looked up from germline, CDR1 is SGHKS and CDR2 is YYEKEE (reference sequence). The CDR3 sequence is CASSLRQGDQPQHF. The CDR3 DNA sequence: TGTGCCAGCAGCTTGCGGCAGGGGGATCAGCCCCAGCATTTT.

Turning to this clone: Other DNA sequences in this specimen translate into the identical CDR3. The CDR3 bases are TGTGCCACCAGTGATGAAGGGAGGAACTATGGCTACACCTTC. Translating it yields CATSDEGRNYGYTF. The V call is TRBV24-1, the J call TRBJ1-2; D uncertain. This CDR3 has 14 residues. With 3 bases removed from V and 2 bases from J, the gap between germline ends came to 9 bases. The germline V gene has CDR1 KGHDR and CDR2 SFDVKD.